This entry lists 3 T cell receptor beta chains sequenced from one sample in a study of T cells in Graves' hyperthyroidism and ophthalmopathy. TCR beta CDR3 sequences were amplified from RNA transcripts. Initially, a first-round RT-PCR of the TCR CDR3 employed the HTBI primer set. MiXCR, applied by TCRdb to the multiplex PCR reads, yields one record per CDR3 protein. The table includes about 400,000 distinct CDR3 sequences, roughly 13% detected once. The sample consisted of blood. Every receptor here comes from a woman in her late teens or twenties with Graves' hyperthyroidism.

This clonotype has only a few counts. In DNA form, the CDR3 reads TGTGCCAGCAGCCAATTTACGGACAGATTTAACTATGGCTACACCTTC. It translates to CASSQFTDRFNYGYTF. The chain joins TRBV16 to TRBJ1-2, with a weak D call TRBD1 (6 bases). From germline, CDR1 is KGHSY and CDR2 FQNENV. The V gene lost 1 base and the J gene lost 1 base, with 13 bases spanning the gap. CDR3 length: 16 residues.

This clonotype occurred many times. The chain uses TRBV4-2 and TRBJ2-3, with unresolved D. This CDR3 has 14 residues. CDR1 and CDR2 from the germline V gene are LGHNA and YNFKEQ. V was shortened by 4 bases and J by 1 base, with 9 bases between the two germline ends. CDR3 in DNA: TGTGCCAGCAGCCCCCTTCCGGGCACAGATACGCAGTATTTT. This sequence encodes CASSPLPGTDTQYF.

The chain combines TRBV6-5 with TRBJ2-1, with 12 bases lining up with TRBD2. This CDR3 spans 18 amino acids. The ends lost 0 bases at V and 8 bases at J; junction bases unmatched: 11. Looked up from germline, CDR1 is MNHEY and CDR2 is SVGAGI. Written as DNA, the CDR3 is TGTGCCAGCAGTTACTCTAGACTAGCGGGAGTTGCCGTCGATGAGCAGTTCTTC. Its protein is CASSYSRLAGVAVDEQFF.